This TCR beta chain was observed in a study of memory CD4+ T cells and cytomegalovirus serostatus. Overall study: Of the healthy Belgian adults, several were CMV seropositive and 20 to 30 seronegative. General study results and limits: Suggested: most of the CMV-linked TCR signature lies in CD4+ memory cells. Each of 55 to 80 CMV-associated TCRbeta sequences occurred in one to five individuals.

Single viable CD3+CD4+CD8-CD45RO+ cells were sorted as the memory CD4+ T cells. Donors' CMV status reflects serum IgG against pp150, pp28, p38, p52. Germline V lookup: CDR1 SEHNR, CDR2 FQNEAQ (reference sequence). This CDR3 has 11 residues. With 8 bases removed from V and 5 bases from J, the gap between germline ends came to 9 bases. Worth noting for this clone: Its antigen is undetermined.

Repertoires were generated with immunoSEQ multiplex PCR, while TCRdb's copy carries only in-frame clones and drops some. The repertoire holds about 50,000 clones, with under 80% as singletons. The sequence derives from an adult in good health and CMV-seronegative. The V call is TRBV7-9, the J call TRBJ2-5, with D perhaps matching TRBD2 (5 bases). The sample comprised memory CD4+ T cells from blood. CDR3 in DNA: TGTGCCAGCGGGAGAATTGAGACCCAGTACTTC. Translation: CASGRIETQYF.